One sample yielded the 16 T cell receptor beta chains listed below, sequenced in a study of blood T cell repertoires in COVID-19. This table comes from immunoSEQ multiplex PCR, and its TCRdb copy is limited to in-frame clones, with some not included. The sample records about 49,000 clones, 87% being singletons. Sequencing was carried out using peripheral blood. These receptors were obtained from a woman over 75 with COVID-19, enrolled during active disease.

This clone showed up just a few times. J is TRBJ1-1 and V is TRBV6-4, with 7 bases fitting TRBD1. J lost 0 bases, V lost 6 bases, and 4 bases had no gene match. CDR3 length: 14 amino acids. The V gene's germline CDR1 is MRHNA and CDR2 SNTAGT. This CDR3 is CASSPQGLNTEAFF. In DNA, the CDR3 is TGTGCCAGCAGCCCACAGGGGTTGAACACTGAAGCTTTCTTT.

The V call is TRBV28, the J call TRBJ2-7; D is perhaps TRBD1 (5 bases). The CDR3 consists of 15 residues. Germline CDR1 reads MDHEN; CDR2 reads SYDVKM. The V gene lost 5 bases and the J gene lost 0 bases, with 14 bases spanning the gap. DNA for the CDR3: TGTGCCAGCAGTCACTCCGGACACTCCTCCTACGAGCAGTACTTC. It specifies CASSHSGHSSYEQYF.

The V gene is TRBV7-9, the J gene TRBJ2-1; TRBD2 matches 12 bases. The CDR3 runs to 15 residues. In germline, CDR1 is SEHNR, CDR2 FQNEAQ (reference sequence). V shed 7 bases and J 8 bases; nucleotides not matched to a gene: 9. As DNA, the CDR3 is TGTGCCAGCATTAGACTAGCGGGAGTATCCTATGAGCAGTTCTTC. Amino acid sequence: CASIRLAGVSYEQFF.

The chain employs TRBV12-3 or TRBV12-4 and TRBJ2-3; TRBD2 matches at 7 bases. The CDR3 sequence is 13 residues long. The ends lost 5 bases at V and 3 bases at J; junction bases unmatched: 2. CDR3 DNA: TGTGCCAGCAGTCGGGAGGTTACAGATACGCAGTATTTT. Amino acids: CASSREVTDTQYF.

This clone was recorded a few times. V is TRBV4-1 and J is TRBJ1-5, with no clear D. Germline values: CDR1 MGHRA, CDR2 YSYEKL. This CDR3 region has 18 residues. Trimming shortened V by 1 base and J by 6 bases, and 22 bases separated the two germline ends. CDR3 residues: CASSQVIYLGSGGQPQHF. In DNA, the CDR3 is TGCGCCAGCAGCCAAGTAATTTATCTCGGGAGTGGAGGTCAGCCCCAGCATTTT.

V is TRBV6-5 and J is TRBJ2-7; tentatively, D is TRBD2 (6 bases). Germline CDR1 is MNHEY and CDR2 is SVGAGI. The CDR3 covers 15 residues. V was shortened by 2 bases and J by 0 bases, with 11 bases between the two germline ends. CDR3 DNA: TGTGCCAGCAGTTACGGGACTTCAAGCTCCTACGAGCAGTACTTC. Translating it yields CASSYGTSSSYEQYF.

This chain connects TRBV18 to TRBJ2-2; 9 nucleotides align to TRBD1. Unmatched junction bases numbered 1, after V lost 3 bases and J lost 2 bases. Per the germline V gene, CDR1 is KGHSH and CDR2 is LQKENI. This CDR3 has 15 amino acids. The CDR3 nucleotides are TGTGCCAGCTCACCGGGACAGGGAAACACCGGGGAGCTGTTTTTT. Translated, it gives CASSPGQGNTGELFF.

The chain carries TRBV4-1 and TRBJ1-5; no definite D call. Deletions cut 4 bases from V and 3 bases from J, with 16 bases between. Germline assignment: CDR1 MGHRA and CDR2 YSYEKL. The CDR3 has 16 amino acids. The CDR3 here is CASSPVGRQVNQPQHF. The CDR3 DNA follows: TGCGCCAGCAGCCCAGTAGGAAGGCAGGTCAATCAGCCCCAGCATTTT.

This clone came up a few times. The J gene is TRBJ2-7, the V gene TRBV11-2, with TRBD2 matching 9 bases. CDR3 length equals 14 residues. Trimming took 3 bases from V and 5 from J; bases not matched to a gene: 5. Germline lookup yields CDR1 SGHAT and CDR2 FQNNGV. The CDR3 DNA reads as TGTGCCAGCAGCTTCGCTAGCGGGACCGACGAGCAGTACTTC. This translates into CASSFASGTDEQYF. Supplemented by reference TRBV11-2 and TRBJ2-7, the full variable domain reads EAGVAQSPRYKIIEKRQSVAFWCNPISGHATLYWYQQILGQGPKLLIQFQNNGVVDDSQLPKDRFSAERLKGVDSTLKIQPAKLEDSAVYLCASSFASGTDEQYFGPGTRLTVT.

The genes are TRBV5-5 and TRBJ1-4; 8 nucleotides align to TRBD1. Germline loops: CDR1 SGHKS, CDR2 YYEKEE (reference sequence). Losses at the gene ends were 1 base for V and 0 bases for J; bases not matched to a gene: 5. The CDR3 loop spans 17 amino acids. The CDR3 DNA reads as TGTGCCAGCAGCTTGTTAGGGGGACAGGCAACTAATGAAAAACTGTTTTTT. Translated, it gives CASSLLGGQATNEKLFF.

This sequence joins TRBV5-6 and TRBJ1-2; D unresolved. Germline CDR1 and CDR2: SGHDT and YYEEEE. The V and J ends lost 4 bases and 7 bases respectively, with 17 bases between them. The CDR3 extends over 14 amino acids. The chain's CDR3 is CASSPGEWVLGYTF. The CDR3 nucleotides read TGTGCCAGCAGCCCCGGAGAGTGGGTGCTTGGCTACACCTTC.

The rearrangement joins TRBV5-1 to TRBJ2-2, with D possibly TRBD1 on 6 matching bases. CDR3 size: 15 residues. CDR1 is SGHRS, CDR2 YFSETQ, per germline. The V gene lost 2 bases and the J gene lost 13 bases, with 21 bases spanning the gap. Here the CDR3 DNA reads TGCGCCAGCAGCTTACCGACCGGGACCGTCAGGGGGCTGTTTTTT. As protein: CASSLPTGTVRGLFF.

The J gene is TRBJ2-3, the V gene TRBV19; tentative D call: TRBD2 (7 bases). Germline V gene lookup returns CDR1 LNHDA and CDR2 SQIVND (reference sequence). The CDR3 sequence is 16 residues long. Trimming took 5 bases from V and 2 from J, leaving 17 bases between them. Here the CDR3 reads CASSDPGRGLTDTQYF. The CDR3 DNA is TGTGCCAGTAGTGACCCAGGGCGGGGGCTCACAGATACGCAGTATTTT.

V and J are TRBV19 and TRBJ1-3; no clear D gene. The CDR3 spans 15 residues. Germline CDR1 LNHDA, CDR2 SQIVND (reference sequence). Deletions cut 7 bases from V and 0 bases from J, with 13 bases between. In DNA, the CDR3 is TGTGCCAGTAACTTCGCCCCAAGCTCTGGAAACACCATATATTTT. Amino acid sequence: CASNFAPSSGNTIYF.

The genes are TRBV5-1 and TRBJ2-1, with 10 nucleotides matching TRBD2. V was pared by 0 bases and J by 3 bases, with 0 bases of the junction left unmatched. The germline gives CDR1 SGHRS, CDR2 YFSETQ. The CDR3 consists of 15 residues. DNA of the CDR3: TGCGCCAGCAGCTTGGGGACTAGCGGCTACAATGAGCAGTTCTTC. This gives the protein CASSLGTSGYNEQFF.

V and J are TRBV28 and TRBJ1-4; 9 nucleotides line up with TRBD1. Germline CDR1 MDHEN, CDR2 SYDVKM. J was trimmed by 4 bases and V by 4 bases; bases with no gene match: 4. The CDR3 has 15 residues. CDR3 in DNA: TGTGCCAGCAGTTCGCCGGGACAGGGTAATGAAAAACTGTTTTTT. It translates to CASSSPGQGNEKLFF.